This T cell receptor beta chain was retrieved from a study of T-cell memory formation after mild COVID-19. In TCRdb, the 5' RACE reads were re-called with MiXCR into one record per CDR3 protein. The data contain 40,000 to 60,000 distinct CDR3 sequences, 9.3% of them singletons. General study results and limits: Largely, contracting CD4+ clones fell within CM and EM, and contracting CD8+ clones within EMRA.

As regards this clonotype: Its antigen is undetermined.

This TCR derives from an adult woman who had mild COVID-19 (a few samples of this study predate the infection). Cell type and time point are not known. Sequenced sample: PBMCs or a T cell subset sorted from them (not recorded which).

The CDR3, as DNA: TGCGCCAGCAGCCAAGGGGACATGGACACAGATACGCAGTATTTT. Its translation is CASSQGDMDTDTQYF. The chain recombines TRBV4-1 with TRBJ2-3; TRBD1 might be the D (6 bases). From germline, CDR1 is MGHRA and CDR2 YSYEKL. There are 15 residues in the CDR3. Trimming removed 1 base at V and 2 bases at J, with 10 bases between.